The 10 T cell receptor beta chains listed next were all sequenced from one sample in a study of a mutant IDH1 vaccine in newly diagnosed glioma. Noted time point: week 23, last vaccination. Each dose delivered 300 ug of mutant IDH1 20-mer peptide subcutaneously with imiquimod. Antigen specificity for these receptors is unknown. Some clones are missing from TCRdb's copy, which holds only in-frame ones; the method was immunoSEQ multiplex PCR. The sample has approximately 67,000 clones, over 70% seen once. The sequencing here drew on PBMCs, taken from a glioma patient whose treatment included an IDH1 peptide vaccine. The receptor source for this set is a man younger than 35 with glioma.

The chain employs TRBV5-4 and TRBJ2-1, with 11 bases identical to TRBD1. The CDR3 loop spans 16 amino acids. V was clipped by 3 bases and J by 7 bases; unmatched bases: 9. Germline loops: CDR1 SGHNT, CDR2 YYREEE (reference sequence). This chain's CDR3 is CASSSRTGGVPNEQFF. CDR3 DNA: TGTGCCAGCAGCTCAAGGACAGGGGGCGTCCCAAATGAGCAGTTCTTC.

The V call is TRBV6-1, the J call TRBJ1-5; a weak D match, TRBD1 (5 bases). Germline V gives CDR1 MNHNS, CDR2 SASEGT. The CDR3 sequence is 14 residues long. The V end lost 5 bases, the J end lost 0 bases, and 8 bases lay between the germline ends. The CDR3 DNA reads TGTGCCAGCAGTATGACAGCTAGCAATCAGCCCCAGCATTTT. Its translation: CASSMTASNQPQHF.

This chain joins TRBV5-1 and TRBJ1-2; D ambiguous. The germline V and J ends were trimmed by 0 bases and 2 bases, with 5 bases remaining between them. The CDR3 consists of 13 residues. Germline lookup yields CDR1 SGHRS and CDR2 YFSETQ. The CDR3 DNA is TGCGCCAGCAGCTTGGTAGGGAACTATGGCTACACCTTC. It yields the protein CASSLVGNYGYTF.

The chain couples TRBV18 to TRBJ1-5; D may be TRBD1 (6 bases). In germline, CDR1 is KGHSH, CDR2 LQKENI. The CDR3 loop spans 13 amino acids. The V and J ends lost 2 bases and 5 bases respectively, with 7 bases between them. The CDR3 nucleotides read TGTGCCAGCTCACCAGACAGGTATCAGCCCCAGCATTTT. It specifies CASSPDRYQPQHF. Together with reference TRBV18 and TRBJ1-5, the CDR3 gives the full variable domain: NAGVMQNPRHLVRRRGQEARLRCSPMKGHSHVYWYRQLPEEGLKFMVYLQKENIIDESGMPKERFSAEFPKEGPSILRIQQVVRGDSAAYFCASSPDRYQPQHFGDGTRLSIL.

The V gene is TRBV28, the J gene TRBJ2-1; D remains ambiguous. Germline loops: CDR1 MDHEN, CDR2 SYDVKM. With 5 bases removed from V and 4 bases from J, the gap between germline ends came to 6 bases. The CDR3 has 12 residues. The CDR3 region has the DNA TGTGCCAGCAGTCTACTATACAATGAGCAGTTCTTC. It translates to CASSLLYNEQFF.

The table lists this clone with a few counts. The chain combines TRBV18 with TRBJ1-2, with D maybe TRBD1 (5 bases). CDR1 is KGHSH, CDR2 LQKENI, per germline. CDR3 length equals 14 residues. With 2 bases removed from V and 3 bases from J, the gap between germline ends came to 10 bases. The CDR3 DNA follows: TGTGCCAGCTCACCAGGGGCACGGGACTATGGCTACACCTTC. It yields the protein CASSPGARDYGYTF.

The genes are TRBV5-1 and TRBJ1-2; the D is unclear. The CDR3 is made up of 14 amino acids. The V gene lost 3 bases and the J gene lost 0 bases, with 9 bases spanning the gap. Germline assignment: CDR1 SGHRS and CDR2 YFSETQ. CDR3 coding DNA: TGCGCCAGCAGCTCTGACGGTCCTAACTATGGCTACACCTTC. It is translated as CASSSDGPNYGYTF.

In this sample, this clone turned up a few times. The chain has TRBV5-4 and TRBJ1-2, with 7 bases matching TRBD1. V shed 0 bases and J 9 bases; nucleotides not matched to a gene: 5. Per the germline V gene, CDR1 is SGHNT and CDR2 is YYREEE (reference sequence). The CDR3 is 13 residues long. CDR3 residues: CASSLEAGGSYTF. The CDR3 bases are TGTGCCAGCAGCTTGGAGGCAGGGGGTAGCTACACCTTC.

The V and J genes are TRBV5-5 and TRBJ1-2; 8 bases match TRBD1. CDR3 length equals 17 residues. Germline V lookup: CDR1 SGHKS, CDR2 YYEKEE (reference sequence). Trimming took 3 bases from V and 0 from J; bases not matched to a gene: 10. CDR3: CASSSIWDRTANYGYTF. The CDR3 nucleotides are TGTGCCAGCAGCTCGATCTGGGACAGGACAGCTAACTATGGCTACACCTTC.

The DNA of the CDR3 is TGTGCCAGCAGCTTCACAGGGGGCTCTGGTCGTGAGCAGTTCTTC. This gives the protein CASSFTGGSGREQFF. The rearrangement uses TRBV5-8 and TRBJ2-1; 9 nucleotides agree with TRBD1. The length of the CDR3 is 15 residues. Losses at the gene ends were 2 bases for V and 9 bases for J; bases not matched to a gene: 9. Germline CDR1 reads SGHTS; CDR2 reads YDEGEE.